This T cell receptor beta chain was recorded in a study of blood T cell repertoires in COVID-19. On the study more broadly: The United States, Italy and Spain provided the acute and convalescent COVID-19 samples. The cDNA or gDNA used as material had been derived from T cells, B-cell-depleted T cells, or PBMCs.

Original data processing: Reference gene primer amplification gave estimated nucleated cell counts. Clones were read by immunoSEQ multiplex PCR, and TCRdb kept only the in-frame ones, dropping some. The DNA gave D and trimming, while V, J and clone size come from that table. The sample contains about 180,000 clones, 82% of which appear only once. Germline assignment: CDR1 MGHDK and CDR2 SYGVNS. CDR3 length equals 16 residues. V gave up 3 bases and J gave up 1 base; unmatched junction bases: 8. The material sequenced was peripheral blood. The receptor comes from a woman in her 70s with acute or convalescent COVID-19. The chain combines TRBV25-1 with TRBJ1-2; 7 bases fit TRBD1. The CDR3 loop reads CASSDPGTALNYGYTF. The DNA for the CDR3 is TGTGCCAGCAGTGACCCGGGGACAGCCCTTAACTATGGCTACACCTTC.